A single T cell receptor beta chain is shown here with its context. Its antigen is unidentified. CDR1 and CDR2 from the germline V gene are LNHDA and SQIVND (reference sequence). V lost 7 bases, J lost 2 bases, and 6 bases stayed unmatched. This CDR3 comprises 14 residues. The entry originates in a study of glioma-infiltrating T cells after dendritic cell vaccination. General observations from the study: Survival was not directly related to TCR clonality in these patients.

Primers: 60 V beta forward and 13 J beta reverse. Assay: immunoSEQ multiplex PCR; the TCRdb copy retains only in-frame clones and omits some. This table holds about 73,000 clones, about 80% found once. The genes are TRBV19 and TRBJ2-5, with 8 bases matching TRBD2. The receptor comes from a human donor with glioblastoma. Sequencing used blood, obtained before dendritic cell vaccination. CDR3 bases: TGTGCCAGTAACGCGGGGGGAAAACAAGAGACCCAGTACTTC. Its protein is CASNAGGKQETQYF.